These 3 T cell receptor beta chains were all obtained from the same sample, sequenced in a study of T cells after posttransplantation cyclophosphamide. The assay was immunoSEQ multiplex PCR, and TCRdb's table has in-frame clones only and misses some. The sample contains some 16,000 clones, none of them singletons. Treatment was busulfan-fludarabine conditioning, a marrow graft, and cyclophosphamide on days +3 and +4. Sequences were derived from PBMCs, sampled after allogeneic stem cell transplant with posttransplant cyclophosphamide. Every receptor here comes from a female patient in her thirties or forties who received an allogeneic stem cell transplant from a related donor, was CMV-positive, and had no GVHD. Some T cells may trace back to the graft donor.

This clone was detected ten times or more. One end of the junction fails to match germline, which may point to a read error. The J gene is TRBJ2-7, the V gene TRBV18; the match to TRBD1 covers 9 bases. The CDR3 loop spans 16 amino acids. Germline V gene data show CDR1 as KGHSH and CDR2 as LQKENI. In DNA, the CDR3 is TGTGCCAGCTCACCACTAACGGGACAGGGCTCCTACGAGCTGTACTTC. This translates into CASSPLTGQGSYELYF.

This clone has ten or more counts. CDR3 in amino acids: CAISGGGDEETQYF. CDR3 sequence (DNA): TGTGCCATCAGTGGGGGGGGAGATGAGGAGACCCAGTACTTC. The J gene is TRBJ2-5, the V gene TRBV10-3; 7 nucleotides match TRBD2. The ends lost 4 bases at V and 5 bases at J; junction bases unmatched: 7. The CDR3 has 14 residues. Germline CDR1 and CDR2: ENHRY and SYGVKD.

This clone was picked up many times. The rearrangement joins TRBV7-8 to TRBJ2-3; 11 bases fit TRBD2. This CDR3 comprises 15 residues. The V segment lost 5 bases and the J segment 3 bases; nucleotides outside the gene matches: 4. The germline gives CDR1 SGHVS, CDR2 FQNEAQ. Written as DNA, the CDR3 is TGTGCCAGCAGCCCTAGCGGGAGGCGTACAGATACGCAGTATTTT. This translates into CASSPSGRRTDTQYF.